The rows below give T cell receptor beta chains drawn from one sample of a study of PD-L1 blockade in urothelial cancer. The protocol was immunoSEQ multiplex PCR, while the TCRdb copy is restricted to in-frame clones and leaves out a portion. The table has under 130,000 clones, 70% to 90% seen once; the top ten hold 2% to 2.5%. The specimen was PBMCs, collected around atezolizumab (anti-PD-L1) treatment. The receptor set was obtained from a man in his fifties or sixties with urothelial cancer. The CDR3 runs from the conserved cysteine through the conserved F or W.

TRBV7-3,TRBJ2-3,CASSRTSGATDTQYF
TRBV19,TRBJ2-3,CASSMGGQRTDTQYF
TRBV18,TRBJ1-3,CASSLFRGPRVGNTIYF
TRBV6-5,TRBJ1-4,CASSYSWRRGEKLFF
TRBV11-1,TRBJ2-7,CASSFTGGTYEQYF
TRBV27,TRBJ2-1,CASSRIRTSGRAAFF
TRBV11-2,TRBJ2-7,CASSFRLAGGSSYEQYF
TRBV7-3,TRBJ2-1,CASSNFPYNEQFF
TRBV2,TRBJ2-1,CASSNGGAYNEQFF
TRBV27,TRBJ2-1,CASSPSALSYNEQFF
TRBV7-6,TRBJ2-5,CASSLASGRAWETQYF
TRBV5-1,TRBJ1-1,CASSSGALEAFF
TRBV19,TRBJ2-7,CASSTGGGYEQYF
TRBV30,TRBJ1-6,CAWKGVGDRQNSPLHF
TRBV5-5,TRBJ2-7,CASSKTSGSSYEQYF
TRBV9,TRBJ2-1,CASSVAAGGPSDEQFF
TRBV5-1,TRBJ2-3,CASKLAGFTDTQYF
TRBV5-1,TRBJ1-5,CASSPLGQGQPQHF
TRBV9,TRBJ2-7,CASSTPPGEQYF
TRBV28,TRBJ2-4,CASSFWSGKNIQYF
TRBV5-4,TRBJ2-1,CASTTPGLAGYNEQFF
TRBV5-1,TRBJ2-7,CASSLEPGRTYEQYF
TRBV7-9,TRBJ2-7,CASSSGTGWDEQYF
TRBV2,TRBJ1-2,CASNTGSYGYTF
TRBV10-3,TRBJ1-4,CATQEGGEKLFF
TRBV6-5,TRBJ2-3,CASRRAGGNTQYF
TRBV19,TRBJ2-7,CASSIGAHGGGKPYEQYF
TRBV4-1,TRBJ2-2,CASRNPGANTGELFF
TRBV30,TRBJ2-7,CAWRLGGGGYEQYF
TRBV30,TRBJ2-3,CAWSGGRRSDTQYF
TRBV27,TRBJ1-1,CASSPRLGEVVAFF
TRBV27,TRBJ1-3,CASSSKPQGLIGNTIYF
TRBV7-9,TRBJ2-1,CASSTGTSGRIEQFF
TRBV18,TRBJ1-2,CASSPTDIAIYGYTF
TRBV7-9,TRBJ1-6,CASSLHPRDRVNSPLHF
TRBV11-2,TRBJ2-7,CASSLARGRYEQYF
TRBV15,TRBJ2-1,CATAVEKGQYNEQFF
TRBV9,TRBJ1-4,CASSVGQTNEKLFF
TRBV5-1,TRBJ1-1,CASRQRTAPPAEAFF
TRBV19,TRBJ1-5,CASSSLPRQGQPQHF
TRBV6-1,TRBJ2-7,CASRGLHYEQYF
TRBV10-3,TRBJ2-1,CAISGLAGLSEQFF
TRBV27,TRBJ1-2,CASRLGQSMFGYTF